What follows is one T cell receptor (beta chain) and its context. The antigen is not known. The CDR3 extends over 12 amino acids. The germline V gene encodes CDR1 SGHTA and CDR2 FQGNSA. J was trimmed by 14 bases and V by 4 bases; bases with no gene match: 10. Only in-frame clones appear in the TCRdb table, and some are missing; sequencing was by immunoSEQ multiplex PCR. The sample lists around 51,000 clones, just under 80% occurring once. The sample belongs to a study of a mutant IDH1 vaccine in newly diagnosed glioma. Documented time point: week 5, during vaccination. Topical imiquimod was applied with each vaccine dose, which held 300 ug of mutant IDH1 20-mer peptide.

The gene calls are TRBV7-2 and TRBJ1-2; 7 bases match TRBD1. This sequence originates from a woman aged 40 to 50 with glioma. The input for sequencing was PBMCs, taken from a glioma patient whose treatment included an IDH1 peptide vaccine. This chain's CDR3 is CASSYVGTAETF. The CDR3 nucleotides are TGTGCCAGCAGCTACGTAGGGACAGCGGAAACCTTC.